This T cell receptor beta chain was retrieved from a study of OX40 agonist ivuxolimab in advanced cancers. Study overall: Patients got intravenous ivuxolimab at 0.01 to 10 mg/kg every 2 weeks. Broader study findings: Among the least clonally expanded were partial responders at 0.1-3.0 mg/kg. Clones of CD4+ and CD8+ blood T cells grew by week 6 at doses of 0.1 to 3.0 mg/kg. Expanded clones tended on average to be more numerous among CD8+ T cells than CD4+.

This table comes from immunoSEQ multiplex PCR, and its TCRdb copy is limited to in-frame clones, with some not included. This sample has about 40,000 clones, with 88% found just once. As regards this clone: Its specificity is not known.

Germline CDR1 is SGHRS and CDR2 is YFSETQ. The CDR3 is made up of 15 amino acids. Trimming pared 4 bases from V and 0 bases from J, leaving 14 bases between. This chain joins TRBV5-1 and TRBJ2-7; D is unresolved. This clonotype was sampled from an adult with an advanced solid tumor such as melanoma, head and neck, liver or kidney cancer. The material was CD4+ or CD8+ T cells sorted from blood, obtained in a trial of the OX40 agonist ivuxolimab. The CDR3 spells CASSISDPLSYEQYF. In DNA, the CDR3 is TGCGCCAGCAGCATAAGCGACCCGCTCTCCTACGAGCAGTACTTC.